This T cell receptor beta chain stems from a study of PD-L1 blockade in urothelial cancer. Overall study: Patients with male sex and bladder-origin urothelial cancer accounted for about 85% of the roughly 30 enrolled. Analyses used blood from 3 weeks (second dose) and 6 weeks after treatment start.

Notes on this clone: Its antigen is not identified.

Study results and caveats: The study found that durable-benefit patients expanded tumor-associated blood clones more at 3 weeks.

Only in-frame clones appear in the TCRdb table, and some are missing; sequencing was by immunoSEQ multiplex PCR. Found here are about 74,000 clones, around 84% of them singletons; the top ten hold 4.5% to 5.5%. The V end was cut by 3 bases, the J end by 2 bases, with 13 bases between. The germline gives CDR1 SGHAT, CDR2 FQDESV (reference sequence). The length of the CDR3 is 15 residues. The J gene is TRBJ2-5, the V gene TRBV11-1; no firm D call. The sequence was obtained from a man between 65 and 79 years old with urothelial cancer. The source was PBMCs, collected around atezolizumab (anti-PD-L1) treatment. CDR3 amino acids: CASSFIGGRQETQYF. In DNA, the CDR3 is TGTGCCAGCAGCTTTATCGGCGGCCGGCAAGAGACCCAGTACTTC.